The rows below give T cell receptor beta chains drawn from one sample of a study of post-analysis software for immune sequencing data. Via MiXCR, TCRdb re-called the PCR reads, giving one row per CDR3 protein. Of 700,000 to 800,000 distinct CDR3 sequences listed, about 27% are singletons. Material for sequencing was blood. Receptors originate from a girl between 5 and 17 years old with multiple sclerosis. Both conserved end residues are part of each CDR3. D genes are given only for firm matches. Clone sizes are given selectively: once, few, many, or a class where the clone is expanded.

d_gene,j_gene,v_gene,abundance,CDR3nt,CDR3aa
NA,TRBJ1-2,TRBV2,few,TGTGCCAGCAGTGGGACAGCATTCCGCTACACCTTC,CASSGTAFRYTF
TRBD2,TRBJ2-7,TRBV5-1,NA,TGCGCCAGCAGCTCCCTGACTAGCGAGGCCTACGAGCAGTACTTC,CASSSLTSEAYEQYF
NA,TRBJ2-5,TRBV10-3,few,TGTGCCATCAGTGAGTCGGGAAAAGAGACCCAGTACTTC,CAISESGKETQYF
TRBD2,TRBJ2-5,TRBV12-3/TRBV12-4,NA,TGTGCCAGCAAAGCGGGAGAGGGGACCCAGTACTTC,CASKAGEGTQYF
NA,TRBJ1-5,TRBV20-1,NA,TGCAGTGCTAGCTCTCGGGGAATCCAGGGTCAGCCCCAGCATTTT,CSASSRGIQGQPQHF
NA,TRBJ2-2,TRBV6-6,NA,TGTGCCAGCAGTTATGTCGGGTCCGGGGAGCTGTTTTTT,CASSYVGSGELFF
NA,TRBJ2-2,TRBV7-8,NA,TGTGCCAGCAGCGCGGGCCGAGCCGGGGAGCTGTTTTTT,CASSAGRAGELFF
NA,TRBJ1-1,TRBV7-9,NA,TGTGCCAGCAGCTTAGCGTTTTCTCAGGATGAAGCTTTCTTT,CASSLAFSQDEAFF
NA,TRBJ1-6,TRBV20-1,NA,TGCAGTGCTAGAGTTGGCGACACCGGTGATTCACCCCTCCACTTT,CSARVGDTGDSPLHF
NA,TRBJ2-5,TRBV6-6,few,TGTGCCAGCAGTTACTCTTTGGGCCACGGGGAGACCCAGTACTTC,CASSYSLGHGETQYF
NA,TRBJ2-7,TRBV11-2,NA,TGTGCCAGCAGCTTAGGTTCCGTCTTAGTGCAGTACTTC,CASSLGSVLVQYF
TRBD2,TRBJ2-1,TRBV6-6,NA,TGTGCCAGCAGAGGGGCTAGCGGGAACTACAATGAGCAGTTCTTC,CASRGASGNYNEQFF
TRBD1,TRBJ1-1,TRBV11-2,NA,TGTGCCAGCAGCTTATTTAGGGGGCTGGGGACTGAAGCTTTCTTT,CASSLFRGLGTEAFF
TRBD2,TRBJ2-1,TRBV27,few,TGTGCCAGCAGTTTAATTAGAGCGGGGGCCGTCTACAATGAGCAGTTCTTC,CASSLIRAGAVYNEQFF
NA,TRBJ1-1,TRBV5-6,NA,TGTGCCAGCACCCGGAGGGTGGCGGGGGACACTGAAGCTTTCTTT,CASTRRVAGDTEAFF
TRBD2,TRBJ2-1,TRBV5-6,few,TGTGCCAGCAGCTACAGCGGGAGGGCTTCGGTTGAGCAGTTCTTC,CASSYSGRASVEQFF
TRBD1,TRBJ2-3,TRBV7-2,NA,TGTGCCAGCAGCTCCGGACAGGGGAAGGATACGCAGTATTTT,CASSSGQGKDTQYF
NA,TRBJ2-7,TRBV18,NA,TGTGCCAGCCGCCCATCCGGGACGAACGAGCAGTACTTC,CASRPSGTNEQYF
NA,TRBJ2-5,TRBV6-5,many,TGTGCCAGCAGCGGGACCGGGGAGACCCAGTACTTC,CASSGTGETQYF
TRBD1,TRBJ2-1,TRBV6-2/TRBV6-3,few,TGTGCCAGCAGAACCGGGACAGGGGTATACAATGAGCAGTTCTTC,CASRTGTGVYNEQFF
NA,TRBJ1-2,TRBV15,NA,TGTGCCACCAGCAGAAACAGGGACTACACCTTC,CATSRNRDYTF
NA,TRBJ2-7,TRBV20-1,NA,TGCAGTGCTAGGACCCCACTGGCCCGGTTGTACGAGCAGTACTTC,CSARTPLARLYEQYF
NA,TRBJ2-1,TRBV6-4,NA,TGTGCCAGCAGTGACTCGTACCTAGCCAACAATGAGCAGTTCTTC,CASSDSYLANNEQFF